This TCR beta chain appears in the sequencing data of a study of T and B cells in COVID-19 patients. Across the study: Peripheral blood came from COVID-19 patients with active infection or after recovery. Study-level findings and limits: Highly clonal in active COVID-19, TRB repertoires exceeded healthy-donor diversity and richness at recovery. CD4+, regulatory T cell, CD8+ and sorted SARS-CoV-2-responsive or tetramer+ T cells were not yet sequenced.

Points on this clonotype: Its specificity is unknown.

BIOMED2 TRB-A/B primer pools were used in multiplex TRB PCR. TCRdb fed the multiplex PCR reads into MiXCR, producing one record per CDR3 protein. The table records about 7,200 distinct CDR3 sequences, around 33% of them present only once. TRB was amplified from around 250-460 ng of blood genomic DNA. The receptor was isolated from a human donor who had recovered from COVID-19. Sequenced: blood.

The CDR3 here is CASSGGGAGRETQYF. The CDR3 DNA reads TGCGCCAGCAGCGGAGGGGGAGCGGGGCGAGAGACCCAGTACTTC. The chain carries TRBV5-1 and TRBJ2-5; weak D call: TRBD2 (7 bases). The germline V and J ends were trimmed by 4 bases and 4 bases, with 17 bases remaining between them. The CDR3 sequence is 15 residues long. CDR1 is SGHRS, CDR2 YFSETQ, per germline.